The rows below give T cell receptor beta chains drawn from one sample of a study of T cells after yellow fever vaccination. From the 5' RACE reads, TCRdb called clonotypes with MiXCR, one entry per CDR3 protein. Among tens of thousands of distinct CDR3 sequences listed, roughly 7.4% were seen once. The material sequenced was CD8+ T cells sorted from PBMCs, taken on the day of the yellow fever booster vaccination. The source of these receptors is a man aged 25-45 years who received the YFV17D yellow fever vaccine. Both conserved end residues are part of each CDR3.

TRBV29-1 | CSVVTGMSNQPQHF
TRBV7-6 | CASSLGKWATQYF
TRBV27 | CASSPYTGTSGREEQFF
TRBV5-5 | CASSLAEEVYFYERQYF
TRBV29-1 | CSVELGWTYEQYF
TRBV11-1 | CASSEPGTSGRSYNEQFF
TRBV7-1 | CASSAAWDRGPETSGSQYEQYF
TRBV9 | CASSGGDATLHEQYF
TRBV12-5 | CASGLREIPYNEQFF
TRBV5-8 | CASSSTSYTETQYF
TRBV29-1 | CSVTDSYNVYEQYF
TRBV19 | CASETSGSPYEQYF
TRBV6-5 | CASSYGAGQQPQHF
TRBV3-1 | CASSHGQSYYEQYF
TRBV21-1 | CASSPGASAAAAANYGYTF
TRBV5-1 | CASSSGDRRRGYTF